Below, 2 T cell receptor beta chains from the same sample are listed, as sequenced in a study of siplizumab effects on memory and regulatory T cells. Method: immunoSEQ multiplex PCR; TCRdb's copy keeps in-frame clones and lacks some. Of some 120,000 clones listed, about 94% are singletons. The sample was non-Treg CD4+ T cells sorted from blood. These receptors came from a human donor in good health.

The CDR3 nucleotides are TGTGCCAGCCTCATGAACACTGAAGCTTTCTTT. Translated: CASLMNTEAFF. The V and J genes are TRBV19 and TRBJ1-1; the D is unclear. The length of the CDR3 is 11 residues. Germline lookup yields CDR1 LNHDA and CDR2 SQIVND (reference sequence). Trimming pared 9 bases from V and 0 bases from J, leaving 5 bases between.

This chain joins TRBV19 and TRBJ1-5, with 7 positions matching TRBD1. Losses at the gene ends were 3 bases for V and 8 bases for J; bases not matched to a gene: 13. The CDR3 covers 16 residues. CDR1 and CDR2 (germline): LNHDA, SQIVND (reference sequence). The CDR3 region has the DNA TGTGCCAGTAGTATTGGGGGAGGGGGCTATAGGGAGCCCCAGCATTTT. Translating it yields CASSIGGGGYREPQHF.